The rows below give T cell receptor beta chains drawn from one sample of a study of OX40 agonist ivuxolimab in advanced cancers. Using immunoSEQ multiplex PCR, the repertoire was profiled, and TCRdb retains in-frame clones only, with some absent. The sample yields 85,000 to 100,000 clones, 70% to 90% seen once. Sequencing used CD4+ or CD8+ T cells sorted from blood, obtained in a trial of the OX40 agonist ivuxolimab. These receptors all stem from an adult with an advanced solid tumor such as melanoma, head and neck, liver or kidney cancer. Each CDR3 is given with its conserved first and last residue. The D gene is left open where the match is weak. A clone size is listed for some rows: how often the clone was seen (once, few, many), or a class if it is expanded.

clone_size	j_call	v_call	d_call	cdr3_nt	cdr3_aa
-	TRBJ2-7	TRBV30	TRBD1	TGTGCCTGGGGGACAGGGGGCGGCTCCTACGAGCAGTACTTC	CAWGTGGGSYEQYF
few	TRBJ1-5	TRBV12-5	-	TGTGCTAGTGGTGGAATAATGTGGGGTTTTCATAGCAATCAGCCCCAGCATTTT	CASGGIMWGFHSNQPQHF
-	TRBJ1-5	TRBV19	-	TGTGCCAGTAAGACTATTTGGGGCAATCAGCCCCAGCATTTT	CASKTIWGNQPQHF
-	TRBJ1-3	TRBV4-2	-	TGTGCCAGCTGGGGGAGGGCTGGAAACACCATATATTTT	CASWGRAGNTIYF
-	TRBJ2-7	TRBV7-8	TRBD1	TGTGCCAGCAGCCCTCGACAGGGGCAACCCTACGAGCAGTACTTC	CASSPRQGQPYEQYF
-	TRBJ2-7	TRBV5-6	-	TGTGCCAGCAGCTTCGGGGTCACCTACGAGCAGTACTTC	CASSFGVTYEQYF
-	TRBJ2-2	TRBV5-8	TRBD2	TGTGCCAGCAGCTCACTAGCGGCTGACACCGGGGAGCTGTTTTTT	CASSSLAADTGELFF
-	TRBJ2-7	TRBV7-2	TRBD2	TGTGCCAGCAGCTTCGGGACTAGCGGGAGCTACGAGCAGTACTTC	CASSFGTSGSYEQYF
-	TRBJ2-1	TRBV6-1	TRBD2	TGTGCCAGCAGTCTTCAGCGGGAGGGCCAAGGGCAGTTCTTC	CASSLQREGQGQFF
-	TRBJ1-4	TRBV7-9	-	TGTGCCAGCAGCTCCATAAATGAAAAACTGTTTTTT	CASSSINEKLFF
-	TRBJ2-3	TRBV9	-	TGTGCCAGCAGCGTAATAGTTTCAGGCACAGATACGCAGTATTTT	CASSVIVSGTDTQYF
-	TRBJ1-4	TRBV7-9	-	TGTGCCAGCAGCTTTGAGTTTGGTGAAAAACTGTTTTTT	CASSFEFGEKLFF
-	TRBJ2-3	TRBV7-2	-	TGTGCCAGCAGCTTATTGGGGCCGGGTACGCAGTATTTT	CASSLLGPGTQYF
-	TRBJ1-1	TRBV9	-	TGTGCCAGCAGTGCCGGACAGTTCGTCACTGAAGCTTTCTTT	CASSAGQFVTEAFF
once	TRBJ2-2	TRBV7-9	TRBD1	TGTGCCAGCAGCTACGACAGGGGGCGCGCCACCGGGGAGCTGTTTTTT	CASSYDRGRATGELFF
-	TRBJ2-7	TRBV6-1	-	TGTGCCAGCAGTGAAGCGCTTCACCGTTCGGCTACCTACGAGCAGTACTTC	CASSEALHRSATYEQYF
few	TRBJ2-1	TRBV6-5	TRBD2	TGTGCCAGCAGTGTCCCCCAGGGAGGGAGCAATGAGCAGTTCTTC	CASSVPQGGSNEQFF
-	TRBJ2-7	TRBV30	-	TGTGCCTGGAGCAAAGGGGCCAACTACGAGCAGTACTTC	CAWSKGANYEQYF
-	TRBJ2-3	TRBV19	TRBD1	TGTGCCAGTAGTCTCCGACAGGGGGCAGATACGCAGTATTTT	CASSLRQGADTQYF
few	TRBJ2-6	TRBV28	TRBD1	TGTGCCAGCAGTTTACAGACAGGGTTAGGGGCCAACGTCCTGACTTTC	CASSLQTGLGANVLTF
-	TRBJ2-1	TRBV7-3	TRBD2	TGTGCCAGCAGCCCGTACACCACTAGCGCCAATGAGCAGTTCTTC	CASSPYTTSANEQFF
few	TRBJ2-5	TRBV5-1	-	TGCGCCAGCAGCTTGGGGGTAGGACAATCGTACCAAGAGACCCAGTACTTC	CASSLGVGQSYQETQYF
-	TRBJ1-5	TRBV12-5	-	TGTGCTAGTGGTGGGGACACGAATCAGCCCCAGCATTTT	CASGGDTNQPQHF
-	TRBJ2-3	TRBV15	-	TGTGCCACCAGCGCCGGTACAGATACGCAGTATTTT	CATSAGTDTQYF
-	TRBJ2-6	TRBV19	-	TGTGCCAGTAGTATAGCCCTACAGGTACGAAAAGGTGGGGCCAACGTCCTGACTTTC	CASSIALQVRKGGANVLTF
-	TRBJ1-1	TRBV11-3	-	TGTGCCAGCAGCTTAGGTGTGGGGAGGGGCCCGAACACTGAAGCTTTCTTT	CASSLGVGRGPNTEAFF
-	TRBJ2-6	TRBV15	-	TGTGCCACCAGCAGAGATCCCTCTGGGGCCAACGTCCTGACTTTC	CATSRDPSGANVLTF
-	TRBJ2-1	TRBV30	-	TGTGCCTGTATCAGTTCTAGCGCATCCTACAATGAGCAGTTCTTC	CACISSSASYNEQFF
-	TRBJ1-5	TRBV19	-	TGTGCCAGTAGTATTGGGGCAGGGAGCTTTCAGCCCCAGCATTTT	CASSIGAGSFQPQHF
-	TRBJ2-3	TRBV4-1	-	TGCGCCAGCAGCCAAGTCGGGGGCATGAGCACAGATACGCAGTATTTT	CASSQVGGMSTDTQYF
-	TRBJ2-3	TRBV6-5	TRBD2	TGTGCCAGCAGCCGGACTAGCGGGATTGATACGCAGTATTTT	CASSRTSGIDTQYF